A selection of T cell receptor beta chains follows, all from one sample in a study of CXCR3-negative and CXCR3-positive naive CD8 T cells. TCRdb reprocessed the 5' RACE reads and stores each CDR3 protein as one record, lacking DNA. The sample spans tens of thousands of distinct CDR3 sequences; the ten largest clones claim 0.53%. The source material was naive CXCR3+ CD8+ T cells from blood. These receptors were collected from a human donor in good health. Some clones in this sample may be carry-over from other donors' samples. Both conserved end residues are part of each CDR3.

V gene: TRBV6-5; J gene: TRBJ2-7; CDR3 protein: CASRQGAGPYEQYF
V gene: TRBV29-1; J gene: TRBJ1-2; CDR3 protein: CSVAGGTNYGYTF
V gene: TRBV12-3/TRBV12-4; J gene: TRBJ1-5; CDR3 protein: CASSSLGTLDQPQHF
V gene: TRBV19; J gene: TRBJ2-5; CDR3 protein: CASSVGIQETQYF
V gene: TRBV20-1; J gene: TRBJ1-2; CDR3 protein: CSARGGTGEVDGYTF
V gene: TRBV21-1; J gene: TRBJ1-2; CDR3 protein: CASSKAGQGSHGYTF
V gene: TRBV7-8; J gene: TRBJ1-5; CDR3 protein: CASSQPGQGPQPQHF
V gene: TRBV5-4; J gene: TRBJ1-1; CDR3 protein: CASSWGPLGNTEAFF
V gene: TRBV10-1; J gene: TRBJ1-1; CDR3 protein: CASSDDDTGNPWGTEAFF
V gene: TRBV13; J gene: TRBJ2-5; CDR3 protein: CASSLRSGEETQYF